These 21 T cell receptor beta chains were all obtained from the same sample, sequenced in a study of blood T cell repertoires in COVID-19. Here immunoSEQ multiplex PCR was the method, and the copy in TCRdb shows in-frame clones only, minus some. Of roughly 300,000 clones listed, roughly 92% are singletons. Sequenced input: peripheral blood. The receptors stem from a woman in her 30s with COVID-19, enrolled during active disease.

The CDR3 DNA is TGTGCCAGCAGCTCGGGACTGGGACCCCACAATGAGCAGTTCTTC. Residues: CASSSGLGPHNEQFF. The chain uses TRBV7-6 and TRBJ2-1; maybe TRBD2 (6 bases). The V gene's germline CDR1 is SGHVS and CDR2 FNYEAQ. Deletions cut 4 bases from V and 5 bases from J, with 15 bases between. This CDR3 is built from 15 residues.

The chain uses TRBV5-4 and TRBJ2-2; D is unclear. V was shortened by 1 base and J by 0 bases, with 10 bases between the two germline ends. Germline V gene sequence: CDR1 SGHNT, CDR2 YYREEE (reference sequence). This CDR3 contains 16 residues. CDR3 in DNA: TGTGCCAGCAGCTTGAGTCAGGCGACGAACACCGGGGAGCTGTTTTTT. The encoded protein is CASSLSQATNTGELFF. The variable domain in full, with the rest retrieved from reference TRBV5-4 and TRBJ2-2, is ETGVTQSPTHLIKTRGQQVTLRCSSQSGHNTVSWYQQALGQGPQFIFQYYREEENGRGNFPPRFSGLQFPNYSSELNVNALELDDSALYLCASSLSQATNTGELFFGEGSRLTVL.

J is TRBJ1-1 and V is TRBV19; D remains ambiguous. The V gene's germline CDR1 is LNHDA and CDR2 SQIVND (reference sequence). V gave up 3 bases and J gave up 1 base, with 9 bases separating them. The CDR3 extends over 14 amino acids. CDR3 sequence (DNA): TGTGCCAGTAGTATTAGACATCCGAACACTGAAGCTTTCTTT. It specifies CASSIRHPNTEAFF.

The rearrangement joins TRBV5-1 to TRBJ2-1; TRBD2 aligns across 10 bases. The V and J ends lost 0 bases and 15 bases, in that order; junction bases with no gene match: 9. The V gene's germline CDR1 is SGHRS and CDR2 YFSETQ. The CDR3 loop spans 14 amino acids. This CDR3 reads CASSLESGRAFGFF. The CDR3 region has the DNA TGCGCCAGCAGCTTGGAAAGCGGGAGGGCCTTTGGGTTCTTC.

This clone occurred once. As DNA, the CDR3 is TGTGCCAGCAGCCCAGGACTAGCGGCAGATACGCAGTATTTT. Its protein product is CASSPGLAADTQYF. The V call is TRBV7-3, the J call TRBJ2-3, with TRBD2 identical over 10 bases. This CDR3 has 14 amino acids. Germline-derived CDR1 and CDR2 are SGHTA and FQGTGA. The J segment lost 4 bases and the V segment lost 5 bases, leaving 3 bases of the junction unmatched. The full variable domain, completed using reference TRBV7-3 and TRBJ2-3, is GAGVSQTPSNKVTEKGKYVELRCDPISGHTALYWYRQSLGQGPEFLIYFQGTGAADDSGLPNDRFFAVRPEGSVSTLKIQRTERGDSAVYLCASSPGLAADTQYFGPGTRLTVL.

V usage is TRBV30 and J usage is TRBJ1-1; the D gene is possibly TRBD1 (5 bases). CDR3 size: 14 residues. Trimming stripped 3 bases from V and 0 bases from J, with 11 bases between. Germline CDR1 GTSNPN, CDR2 SVGIG (reference sequence). The CDR3 region is CAWSRDFLNTEAFF. DNA of the CDR3: TGTGCCTGGAGCCGGGACTTTCTGAACACTGAAGCTTTCTTT.

This chain links TRBV15 with TRBJ2-2; D may be TRBD1 (6 bases). Trimming left V 2 bases short and J 3 bases short, with 13 bases between. The CDR3 totals 16 residues. Germline V gene data show CDR1 as LNHNV and CDR2 as YYDKDF (reference sequence). CDR3 loop: CATSRTGRRDTGELFF. The CDR3, as DNA: TGTGCCACCAGCAGAACAGGGAGAAGGGACACCGGGGAGCTGTTTTTT.

The rearrangement uses TRBV7-6 and TRBJ1-2; 7 positions match TRBD1. V was clipped by 4 bases and J by 8 bases; unmatched bases: 4. This CDR3 comprises 12 residues. Germline V lookup: CDR1 SGHVS, CDR2 FNYEAQ. CDR3 residues: CASSSQGTGYTF. For the CDR3, the DNA is TGTGCCAGCAGCTCACAGGGGACCGGCTACACCTTC.

V usage is TRBV9 and J usage is TRBJ2-5; 8 nucleotides match TRBD1. The J segment lost 5 bases and the V segment lost 0 bases, leaving 6 bases of the junction unmatched. In germline, CDR1 is SGDLS, CDR2 YYNGEE. This CDR3 has 15 residues. The CDR3 sequence: CASSVGGTGQETQYF. As DNA, the CDR3 is TGTGCCAGCAGCGTAGGGGGGACAGGTCAGGAGACCCAGTACTTC.

Only a few counts were recorded for this clone. CDR3 nucleotides: TGTGCCAGCTCACCGAGCGGGAGCCCCCCAGATACGCAGTATTTT. Its protein is CASSPSGSPPDTQYF. V gene TRBV18 combines with J gene TRBJ2-3, with 8 bases fitting TRBD2. Germline V gene sequence: CDR1 KGHSH, CDR2 LQKENI. V lost 3 bases, J lost 4 bases, and 6 bases stayed unmatched. The CDR3 totals 15 residues.

The chain is built from TRBV27 and TRBJ2-7, with 7 bases that match TRBD2. With 6 bases clipped from V and 4 bases from J, the junction kept 9 bases outside the gene matches. CDR3 length: 14 residues. The germline CDR1 and CDR2 sequences are MNHEY and SMNVEV (reference sequence). The CDR3, as DNA: TGTGCCAGCAGGGACCCGGGACTATCGTACGAGCAGTACTTC. Translation: CASRDPGLSYEQYF.

V gene TRBV10-3 combines with J gene TRBJ2-7; D gene ambiguous. V was clipped by 2 bases and J by 0 bases, with 5 bases between them. This CDR3 spans 13 amino acids. Germline V gene lookup returns CDR1 ENHRY and CDR2 SYGVKD. The CDR3 region is CAISEVSSYEQYF. The CDR3, as DNA: TGTGCCATCAGTGAGGTCAGCTCCTACGAGCAGTACTTC.

About this clone itself: Other nucleotide sequences from this sample produce the same CDR3. This rearrangement joins TRBV5-6 to TRBJ2-3; no reliable D call. CDR1 and CDR2 from the germline V gene are SGHDT and YYEEEE. Trimming stripped 0 bases from V and 5 bases from J, with 7 bases between. This CDR3 spans 13 amino acids. CDR3 in DNA: TGTGCCAGCAGCTTGGGCCCGGGAGATACGCAGTATTTT. Its protein is CASSLGPGDTQYF.

The genes are TRBV19 and TRBJ2-1; 10 nucleotides line up with TRBD2. The trim removed 6 bases at V and 8 bases at J, leaving 10 bases unmatched. Germline assignment: CDR1 LNHDA and CDR2 SQIVND (reference sequence). The CDR3 spans 15 residues. CDR3 sequence: CASSPTSGISYEQFF. As DNA, the CDR3 is TGTGCCAGTAGCCCCACTAGCGGGATTAGCTATGAGCAGTTCTTC.

The chain employs TRBV7-3 and TRBJ2-1, with 14 bases aligning to TRBD2. The V and J ends lost 6 bases and 3 bases, in that order; junction bases with no gene match: 4. The germline V gene encodes CDR1 SGHTA and CDR2 FQGTGA. The CDR3 length is 16 residues. For the CDR3, the DNA is TGTGCCAGCAGGGGGACTAGCGGGAGCCTCTACAATGAGCAGTTCTTC. It encodes CASRGTSGSLYNEQFF.

The rearrangement joins TRBV19 to TRBJ2-7, with D possibly being TRBD2 (7 bases). The length of the CDR3 is 16 residues. Germline V lookup: CDR1 LNHDA, CDR2 SQIVND (reference sequence). V dropped 5 bases and J dropped 3 bases, with 20 bases sitting between them. The CDR3 spells CASSPRGRGARYEQYF. In nucleotides, the CDR3 is TGTGCCAGTAGTCCGAGGGGACGGGGGGCTCGCTACGAGCAGTACTTC.

The chain links TRBV21-1 to TRBJ2-7; TRBD2, the table's D call, was not compared with the DNA. TRBV21-1 is annotated as a pseudogene. This CDR3 comprises 15 residues. This CDR3 is CASSHRGGPLDEQYF. The DNA of the CDR3 is TGTGCCAGCAGCCACCGAGGAGGGCCATTAGACGAGCAGTACTTC.

This chain links TRBV19 with TRBJ1-6; a weak D match, TRBD1 (6 bases). V gave up 1 base and J gave up 12 bases, with 10 bases separating them. Germline V gene sequence: CDR1 LNHDA, CDR2 SQIVND (reference sequence). The CDR3 totals 13 residues. The CDR3 loop reads CASSIGGRGPLHF. CDR3 nucleotide sequence: TGTGCCAGTAGTATAGGAGGCAGGGGACCCCTCCACTTT.

This clone was detected only once. The chain employs TRBV12-3 or TRBV12-4 and TRBJ1-1; no firm D call. V dropped 3 bases and J dropped 1 base, with 6 bases sitting between them. The CDR3 has 13 residues. The CDR3 DNA follows: TGTGCCAGCAGTTTTTCAGAGAACACTGAAGCTTTCTTT. Protein sequence: CASSFSENTEAFF.

The chain recombines TRBV9 with TRBJ2-1, with TRBD1 matching over 9 bases. Germline V gene data show CDR1 as SGDLS and CDR2 as YYNGEE. The CDR3 has 15 amino acids. The J segment lost 5 bases and the V segment lost 1 base, leaving 4 bases of the junction unmatched. CDR3 region: CASSVTGGSDNEQFF. In DNA, the CDR3 is TGTGCCAGCAGCGTAACAGGGGGCTCGGACAATGAGCAGTTCTTC.

This chain joins TRBV6-6 and TRBJ2-5, with 10 bases fitting TRBD1. Trimming at V came to 5 bases and at J to 5 bases, leaving 8 bases not matched to a gene. CDR3 length: 15 residues. Germline V CDR1 and CDR2: MNHNY, SVGAGI (reference sequence). CDR3 DNA sequence: TGTGCCAGCAGTATACCGGGACAGGGGACGGAGACCCAGTACTTC. Translating gives CASSIPGQGTETQYF.